The clone carrying this T cell receptor beta chain has a handful of counts. Antigen specificity is unknown. Per germline, CDR1 LNHDA and CDR2 SQIVND (reference sequence). J was trimmed by 8 bases and V by 5 bases; bases with no gene match: 10. CDR3 size: 15 residues. This entry belongs to a study of T cells in localized non-small cell lung cancer. Only in-frame clones appear in the TCRdb table, and some are missing; sequencing was by immunoSEQ multiplex PCR. The sample carries about 750 clones, roughly a quarter recorded once. Overall study findings and caveats: Sequencing covered just one tumor region, so heterogeneity cannot be ruled out.

This specimen consisted of normal lung tissue next to the tumor, obtained before any cancer treatment. This chain uses TRBV19 with TRBJ2-1; TRBD2 matches at 9 bases. The TCR sequence derives from a woman aged 35-75 years with stage III lung adenocarcinoma. The CDR3 loop is CASSLAGASSDEQFF. In DNA form, the CDR3 reads TGTGCCAGTAGTTTAGCGGGAGCTAGTAGCGATGAGCAGTTCTTC.